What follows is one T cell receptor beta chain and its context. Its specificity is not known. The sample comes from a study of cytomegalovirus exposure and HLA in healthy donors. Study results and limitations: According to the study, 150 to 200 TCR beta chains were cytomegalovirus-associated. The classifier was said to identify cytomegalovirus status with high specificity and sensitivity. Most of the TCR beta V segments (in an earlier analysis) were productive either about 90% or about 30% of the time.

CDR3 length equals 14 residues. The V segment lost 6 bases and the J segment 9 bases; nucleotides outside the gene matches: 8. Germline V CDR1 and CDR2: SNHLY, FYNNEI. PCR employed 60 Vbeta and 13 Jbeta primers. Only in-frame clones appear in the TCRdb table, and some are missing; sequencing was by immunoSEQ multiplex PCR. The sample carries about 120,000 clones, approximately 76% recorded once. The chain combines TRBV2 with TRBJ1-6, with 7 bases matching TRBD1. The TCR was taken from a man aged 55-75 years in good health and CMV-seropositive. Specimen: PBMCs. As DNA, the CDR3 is TGTGCCAGCAGCAAACAGGGGATGGGTTCACCCCTCCACTTT. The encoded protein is CASSKQGMGSPLHF.